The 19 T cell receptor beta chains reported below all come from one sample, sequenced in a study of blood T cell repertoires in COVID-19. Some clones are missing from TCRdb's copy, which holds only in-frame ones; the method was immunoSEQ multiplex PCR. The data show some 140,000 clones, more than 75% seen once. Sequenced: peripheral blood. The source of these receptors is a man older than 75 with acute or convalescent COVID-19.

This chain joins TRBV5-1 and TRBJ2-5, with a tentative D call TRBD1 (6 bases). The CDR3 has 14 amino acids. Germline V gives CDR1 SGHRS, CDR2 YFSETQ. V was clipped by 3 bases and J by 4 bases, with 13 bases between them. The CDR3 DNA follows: TGCGCCAGCAGCTCTCTACAGGGCTCAGAGACCCAGTACTTC. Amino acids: CASSSLQGSETQYF.

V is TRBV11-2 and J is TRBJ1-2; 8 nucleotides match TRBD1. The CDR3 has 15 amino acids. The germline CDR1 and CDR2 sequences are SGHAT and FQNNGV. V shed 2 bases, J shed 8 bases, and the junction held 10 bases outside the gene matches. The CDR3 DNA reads TGTGCCAGCAGCTTATTGGGACAGGACCTTATAGGCTACACCTTC. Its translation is CASSLLGQDLIGYTF. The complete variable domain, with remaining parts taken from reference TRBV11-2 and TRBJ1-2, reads EAGVAQSPRYKIIEKRQSVAFWCNPISGHATLYWYQQILGQGPKLLIQFQNNGVVDDSQLPKDRFSAERLKGVDSTLKIQPAKLEDSAVYLCASSLLGQDLIGYTFGSGTRLTVV.

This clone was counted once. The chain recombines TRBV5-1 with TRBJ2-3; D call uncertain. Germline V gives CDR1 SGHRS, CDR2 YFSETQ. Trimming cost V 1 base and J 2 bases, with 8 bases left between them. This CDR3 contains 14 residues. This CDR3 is CASSLSRLTDTQYF. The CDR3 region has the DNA TGCGCCAGCAGCTTGTCCAGGCTCACAGATACGCAGTATTTT.

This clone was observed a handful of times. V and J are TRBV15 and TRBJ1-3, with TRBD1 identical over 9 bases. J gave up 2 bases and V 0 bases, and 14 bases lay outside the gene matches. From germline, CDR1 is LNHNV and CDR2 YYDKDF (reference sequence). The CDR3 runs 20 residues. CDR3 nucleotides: TGTGCCACCAGCAGAGAGGCCGGGACAGGGATCAACTCACCTGGAAACACCATATATTTT. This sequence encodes CATSREAGTGINSPGNTIYF.

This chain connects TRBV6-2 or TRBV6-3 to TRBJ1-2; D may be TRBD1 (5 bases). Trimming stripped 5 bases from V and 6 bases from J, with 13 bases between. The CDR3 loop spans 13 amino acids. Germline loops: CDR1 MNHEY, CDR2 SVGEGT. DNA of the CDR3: TGTGCCAGCAGTAGACAGCTGCTGGATGGCTACACCTTC. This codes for CASSRQLLDGYTF.

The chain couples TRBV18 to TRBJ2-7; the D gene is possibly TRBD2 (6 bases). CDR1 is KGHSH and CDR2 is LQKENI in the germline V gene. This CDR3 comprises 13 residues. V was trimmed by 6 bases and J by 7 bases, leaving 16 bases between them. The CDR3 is CASSEGLEKEQYF. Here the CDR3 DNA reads TGTGCCAGCTCGGAGGGACTGGAGAAAGAGCAGTACTTC.

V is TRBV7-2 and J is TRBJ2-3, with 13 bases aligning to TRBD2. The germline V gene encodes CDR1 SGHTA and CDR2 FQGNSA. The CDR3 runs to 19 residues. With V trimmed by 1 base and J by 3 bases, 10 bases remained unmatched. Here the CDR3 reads CASSLGLAGGRFGTDTQYF. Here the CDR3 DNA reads TGTGCCAGCAGCTTAGGACTAGCGGGGGGTCGATTTGGGACAGATACGCAGTATTTT. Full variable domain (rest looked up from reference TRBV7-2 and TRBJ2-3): GAGVSQSPSNKVTEKGKDVELRCDPISGHTALYWYRQSLGQGLEFLIYFQGNSAPDKSGLPSDRFSAERTGGSVSTLTIQRTQQEDSAVYLCASSLGLAGGRFGTDTQYFGPGTRLTVL.

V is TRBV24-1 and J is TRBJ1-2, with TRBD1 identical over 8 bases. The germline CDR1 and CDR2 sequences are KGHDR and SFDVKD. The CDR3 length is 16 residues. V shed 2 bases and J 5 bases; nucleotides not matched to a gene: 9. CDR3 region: CATSDSRQGIVYGYTF. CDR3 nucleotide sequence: TGTGCCACCAGTGATTCGCGACAGGGGATAGTTTATGGCTACACCTTC.

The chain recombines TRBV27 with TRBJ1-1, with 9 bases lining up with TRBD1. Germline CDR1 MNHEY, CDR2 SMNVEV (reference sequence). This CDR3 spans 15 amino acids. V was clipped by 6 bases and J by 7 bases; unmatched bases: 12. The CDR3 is CASRMNGQGFGEAFF. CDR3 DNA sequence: TGTGCCAGCAGGATGAACGGACAGGGGTTTGGTGAAGCTTTCTTT.

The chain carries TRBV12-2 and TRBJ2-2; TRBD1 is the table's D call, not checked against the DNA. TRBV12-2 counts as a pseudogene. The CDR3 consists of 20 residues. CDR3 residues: CASRLSGVLSGVGQTGELFF. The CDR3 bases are TGTGCAAGTCGCTTAAGTGGGGTTTTATCAGGGGTAGGTCAGACCGGGGAGCTGTTTTTT.

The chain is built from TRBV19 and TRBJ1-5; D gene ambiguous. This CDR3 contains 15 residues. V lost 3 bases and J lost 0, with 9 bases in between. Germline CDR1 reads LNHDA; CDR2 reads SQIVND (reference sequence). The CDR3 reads CASSIARYSNQPQHF. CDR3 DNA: TGTGCCAGTAGTATTGCGCGGTATAGCAATCAGCCCCAGCATTTT.

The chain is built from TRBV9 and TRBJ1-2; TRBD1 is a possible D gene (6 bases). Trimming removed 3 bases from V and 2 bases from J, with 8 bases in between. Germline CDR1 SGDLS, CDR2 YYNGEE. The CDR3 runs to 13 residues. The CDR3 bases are TGTGCCAGCAGCGAAAGGGGGAACTATGGCTACACCTTC. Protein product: CASSERGNYGYTF. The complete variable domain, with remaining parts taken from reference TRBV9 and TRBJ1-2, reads DSGVTQTPKHLITATGQRVTLRCSPRSGDLSVYWYQQSLDQGLQFLIQYYNGEERAKGNILERFSAQQFPDLHSELNLSSLELGDSALYFCASSERGNYGYTFGSGTRLTVV.

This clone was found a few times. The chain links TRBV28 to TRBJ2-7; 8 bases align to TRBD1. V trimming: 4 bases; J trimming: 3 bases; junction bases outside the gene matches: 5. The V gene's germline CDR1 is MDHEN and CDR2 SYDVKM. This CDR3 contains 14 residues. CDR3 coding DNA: TGTGCCAGCAGTTCCTGGACAGGGAGCTACGAGCAGTACTTC. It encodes CASSSWTGSYEQYF.

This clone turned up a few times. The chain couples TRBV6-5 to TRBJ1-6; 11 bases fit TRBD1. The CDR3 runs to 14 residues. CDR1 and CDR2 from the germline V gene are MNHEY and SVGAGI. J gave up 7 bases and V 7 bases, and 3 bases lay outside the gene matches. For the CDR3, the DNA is TGTGCCAGCACGGACAGGGGGCAAAATTCACCCCTCCACTTT. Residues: CASTDRGQNSPLHF.

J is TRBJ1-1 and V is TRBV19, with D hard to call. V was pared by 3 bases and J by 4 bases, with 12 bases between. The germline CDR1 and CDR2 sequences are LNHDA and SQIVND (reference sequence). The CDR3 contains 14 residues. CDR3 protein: CASSIEVVSTEAFF. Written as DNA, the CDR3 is TGTGCCAGTAGTATTGAGGTGGTCAGCACTGAAGCTTTCTTT.

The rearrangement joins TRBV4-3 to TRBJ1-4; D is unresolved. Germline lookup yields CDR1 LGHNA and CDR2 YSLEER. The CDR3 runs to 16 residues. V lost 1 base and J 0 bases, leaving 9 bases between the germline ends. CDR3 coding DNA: TGCGCCAGCAGCCAAGGCCGGGTCGCAACTAATGAAAAACTGTTTTTT. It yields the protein CASSQGRVATNEKLFF.

The CDR3 coding sequence is TGTGCCATCAGTGACCGGACAGGGACAGATACGCAGTATTTT. Translating it yields CAISDRTGTDTQYF. V and J are TRBV10-3 and TRBJ2-3; 8 bases are a match to TRBD1. Trimming removed 3 bases from V and 3 bases from J; junction bases left unmatched: 2. This CDR3 is built from 14 residues. CDR1 is ENHRY, CDR2 SYGVKD, per germline.

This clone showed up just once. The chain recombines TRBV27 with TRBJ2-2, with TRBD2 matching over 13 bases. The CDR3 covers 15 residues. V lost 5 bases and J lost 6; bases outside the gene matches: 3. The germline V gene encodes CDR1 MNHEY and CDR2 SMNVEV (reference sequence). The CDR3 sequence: CASSGTSGGAGELFF. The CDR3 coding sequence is TGTGCCAGCAGTGGAACTAGCGGGGGGGCCGGGGAGCTGTTTTTT.

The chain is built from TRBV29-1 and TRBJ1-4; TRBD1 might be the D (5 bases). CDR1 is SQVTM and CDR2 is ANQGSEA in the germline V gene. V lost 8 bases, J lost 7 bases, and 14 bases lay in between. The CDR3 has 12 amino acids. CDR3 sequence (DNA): TGCAGCTTCCGGGGGGTCGGTGAAAAACTGTTTTTT. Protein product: CSFRGVGEKLFF. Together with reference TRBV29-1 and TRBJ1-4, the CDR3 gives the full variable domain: SAVISQKPSRDICQRGTSLTIQCQVDSQVTMMFWYRQQPGQSLTLIATANQGSEATYESGFVIDKFPISRPNLTFSTLTVSNMSPEDSSIYLCSFRGVGEKLFFGSGTQLSVL.